This record looks at one T cell receptor beta chain sequence and its context. What it binds is unknown. This entry comes from a study of immune evolution from preneoplasia to lung adenocarcinoma. TCRdb keeps only in-frame clones here, not all; method: immunoSEQ multiplex PCR. The data contain some 5,000 clones, approximately 69% of them singletons. H&E slides confirmed each diagnosis, reviewed by two pathologists independently. The CDR3 covers 16 residues. Trimming took off 4 bases at V and 4 bases at J, with 19 bases between the two ends. Germline V gives CDR1 MNHEY, CDR2 SVGAGI. The study, taken as a whole, reports: From normal lung to invasive adenocarcinoma, top clone frequencies appeared to decrease. Later-stage lesions seemingly showed higher T cell density and diversity than normal lung.

The chain combines TRBV6-5 with TRBJ2-5, with TRBD1 as a possible D gene (6 bases). The TCR was taken from a person aged 55-80 years with lung adenocarcinoma. The sequencing input was FFPE adjacent normal lung tissue. The CDR3 DNA reads TGTGCCAGCAGTTCCTATCTAGGGGGTGGGGGAGAGACCCAGTACTTC. The encoded protein is CASSSYLGGGGETQYF.